The clone carrying this T cell receptor (beta chain) has just a few counts. Assay used: immunoSEQ multiplex PCR; TCRdb lists only in-frame clones, some missing. The table includes more than 55,000 clones, more than 70% detected once. This specimen comes from a study of blood T cell repertoires in COVID-19. Study summary: PBMCs, B-cell-depleted T cells, or T cells provided the cDNA or gDNA that made up the material.

The CDR3 has 12 amino acids. Trimming took 4 bases from V and 6 from J, leaving 8 bases between them. From germline, CDR1 is SEHNR and CDR2 FQNEAQ (reference sequence). This TCR was recovered from a man in his sixties with active or convalescent COVID-19. The sequencing sample was made of peripheral blood. The chain employs TRBV7-9 and TRBJ2-3; possibly TRBD2 for D (6 bases). The chain's CDR3 is CASSSGVDTQYF. CDR3 nucleotide sequence: TGTGCCAGCAGCTCGGGGGTGGATACGCAGTATTTT.